The 14 T cell receptor beta chains below were found in one sample sequenced in a study of T cell responses to AZD1222 COVID-19 vaccine (TCRdb year 2021). Library prep was done by the immunoSEQ multiplex PCR assay. Not all clones reach the TCRdb copy of this immuneACCESS table, which keeps in-frame sequences only. Checked studies attribute under half of the gap to unresolved V genes and leave the rest unexplained. The sample table lists about 140,000 clones, 90% to 95% of them with a count of one. The leading ten clones occupy roughly 4% of the sample. Per the publication, the time point label means: about 28 days (+/-7) after the second vaccine dose. The sequences come from peripheral blood, collected 28 days after the second AZD1222 dose. The origin of the receptors is an adult who received the AZD1222 COVID-19 vaccine.

Remarks on this clone: Germline is not matched at one junction end, which may reflect a read error. The genes are TRBV2 and TRBJ1-2, with 8 bases that match TRBD1. This CDR3 comprises 15 residues. Germline loops: CDR1 SNHLY, CDR2 FYNNEI. The CDR3 here is CAGSEGQGSHYGYTF. The CDR3 nucleotides read TGTGCCGGCAGTGAAGGACAGGGTTCGCATTATGGCTACACCTTC. Using reference TRBV2 and TRBJ1-2 for the parts outside the CDR3, the full variable domain is EPEVTQTPSHQVTQMGQEVILRCVPISNHLYFYWYRQILGQKVEFLVSFYNNEISEKSEIFDDQFSVERPDGSNFTLKIRSTKLEDSAMYFCAGSEGQGSHYGYTFGSGTRLTVV.

In its sample, this clone was seen once. The genes are TRBV28 and TRBJ1-3; D ambiguous. V dropped 3 bases and J dropped 0 bases, with 3 bases sitting between them. CDR1 and CDR2 (germline): MDHEN, SYDVKM. This CDR3 region has 13 residues. Here the CDR3 reads CASSFSSGNTIYF. DNA of the CDR3: TGTGCCAGCAGTTTCTCCTCTGGAAACACCATATATTTT.

The gene calls are TRBV19 and TRBJ2-7; TRBD1 matches 7 bases. CDR3 length: 16 amino acids. The V segment lost 5 bases and the J segment 2 bases; nucleotides outside the gene matches: 12. Germline loops: CDR1 LNHDA, CDR2 SQIVND (reference sequence). As DNA, the CDR3 is TGTGCCAGTAGTTCTACAAGGGGGCTCGGAACCTACGAGCAGTACTTC. This sequence encodes CASSSTRGLGTYEQYF.

The chain combines TRBV7-9 with TRBJ2-7, with 13 bases aligning to TRBD2. With V trimmed by 6 bases and J by 3 bases, 5 bases remained unmatched. CDR3 size: 15 residues. Germline CDR1 reads SEHNR; CDR2 reads FQNEAQ (reference sequence). This CDR3 reads CASSRGLAGIYEQYF. The DNA for the CDR3 is TGTGCCAGCAGTCGGGGACTAGCGGGGATCTACGAGCAGTACTTC.

The sample holds a few counts of this clone. The chain carries TRBV9 and TRBJ1-1; D perhaps matches TRBD1 (5 bases). The germline V gene has CDR1 SGDLS and CDR2 YYNGEE. The CDR3 has 12 residues. With 0 bases removed from V and 11 bases from J, the gap between germline ends came to 11 bases. The CDR3 DNA follows: TGTGCCAGCAGCGTAGCTGGCGGGGCCGCTTTCTTT. Translated: CASSVAGGAAFF.

This rearrangement joins TRBV6-2 or TRBV6-3 to TRBJ1-5, with a tentative D call TRBD1 (6 bases). Trimming shortened V by 6 bases and J by 7 bases, and 16 bases separated the two germline ends. Germline assignment: CDR1 MNHEY and CDR2 SVGEGT. The CDR3 has 14 residues. CDR3 DNA: TGTGCCAGCAGCGCCTTGACAGGAGGCCAGCCCCAGCATTTT. Translating gives CASSALTGGQPQHF.

This sequence joins TRBV4-2 and TRBJ1-2; TRBD1 might be the D (6 bases). The CDR3 is 15 amino acids. Between the trimmed V and J ends, which lost 0 bases and 7 bases, there was a span of 15 bases. The V gene's germline CDR1 is LGHNA and CDR2 YNFKEQ. The CDR3 nucleotides are TGTGCCAGCAGCCAAGAGGGGGGCAAGTCTTTTGGCTACACCTTC. Translation: CASSQEGGKSFGYTF.

The chain couples TRBV4-3 to TRBJ1-1, with D maybe TRBD1 (5 bases). Trimming left V 1 base short and J 3 bases short, with 9 bases between. CDR3 length: 14 amino acids. Germline V gene lookup returns CDR1 LGHNA and CDR2 YSLEER. CDR3 coding DNA: TGCGCCAGCAGCCAAGTGGGCAGGGACACTGAAGCTTTCTTT. It specifies CASSQVGRDTEAFF.

The chain recombines TRBV6-8 with TRBJ2-5; D is possibly TRBD2 (6 bases). V was pared by 2 bases and J by 1 base, with 8 bases between. Germline values: CDR1 MNHGY, CDR2 SAAAGT. The CDR3 totals 14 residues. The CDR3 region is CASSYGRRQETQYF. As DNA, the CDR3 is TGTGCCAGCAGTTACGGGAGGCGCCAAGAGACCCAGTACTTC.

The chain is built from TRBV6-5 and TRBJ2-3; D uncertain. Trimming removed 2 bases from V and 8 bases from J, with 11 bases in between. There are 13 residues in the CDR3. Germline V CDR1 and CDR2: MNHEY, SVGAGI. The CDR3 coding sequence is TGTGCCAGCAGTTACGACATCACGGGTACGCAGTATTTT. Translation: CASSYDITGTQYF.

V and J are TRBV19 and TRBJ2-7; weak D call: TRBD2 (5 bases). The CDR3 consists of 14 residues. Trimming removed 4 bases at V and 3 bases at J, with 13 bases between. From germline, CDR1 is LNHDA and CDR2 SQIVND (reference sequence). In nucleotides, the CDR3 is TGTGCCAGTAGTACCGAGGGTGGTATCTACGAGCAGTACTTC. Its translation is CASSTEGGIYEQYF. Full variable domain (outside the CDR3, taken from reference TRBV19 and TRBJ2-7): DGGITQSPKYLFRKEGQNVTLSCEQNLNHDAMYWYRQDPGQGLRLIYYSQIVNDFQKGDIAEGYSVSREKKESFPLTVTSAQKNPTAFYLCASSTEGGIYEQYFGPGTRLTVT.

V is TRBV6-1 and J is TRBJ1-3; D ambiguous. V shed 3 bases and J shed 2 bases, with 14 bases lying between them. The CDR3 length is 16 residues. From germline, CDR1 is MNHNS and CDR2 SASEGT. CDR3: CASSEGFSKAGNTIYF. The CDR3 nucleotides are TGTGCCAGCAGTGAGGGGTTTAGTAAAGCTGGAAACACCATATATTTT.

The chain carries TRBV4-1 and TRBJ2-5, with TRBD2 identical over 8 bases. The germline gives CDR1 MGHRA, CDR2 YSYEKL. After removal of 4 bases from V and 1 base from J, the junction contained 11 bases not matched to a gene. CDR3 length: 17 residues. The CDR3 is CASSPPGSGGFQETQYF. DNA for the CDR3: TGCGCCAGCAGCCCCCCCGGGAGCGGGGGTTTCCAAGAGACCCAGTACTTC.

The chain has TRBV2 and TRBJ2-3; D not certain. The germline V gene encodes CDR1 SNHLY and CDR2 FYNNEI. Trimming stripped 4 bases from V and 6 bases from J, with 5 bases between. This CDR3 spans 11 amino acids. CDR3 sequence: CASSVWDTQYF. CDR3 DNA: TGTGCCAGCAGTGTGTGGGATACGCAGTATTTT.